The 5 T cell receptor beta chains given below trace back to one sample, sequenced in a study of T cell changes during pregnancy in multiple sclerosis. Generated by immunoSEQ multiplex PCR, the TCRdb table keeps only in-frame clones and is missing some. The sample includes fewer than 110,000 clones, roughly nine tenths of them seen just once. The sequencing used peripheral blood, collected after pregnancy. The receptors were gathered from a female donor with multiple sclerosis, enrolled in a pregnancy study.

The chain combines TRBV6-6 with TRBJ1-5, with 7 positions matching TRBD1. J gave up 1 base and V 7 bases, and 4 bases lay outside the gene matches. The CDR3 runs 14 residues. Per germline, CDR1 MNHNY and CDR2 SVGAGI (reference sequence). CDR3 protein: CASTRGISNQPQHF. CDR3 nucleotides: TGTGCCAGCACCAGGGGGATAAGCAATCAGCCCCAGCATTTT.

The chain is built from TRBV11-2 and TRBJ1-5, with D maybe TRBD1 (6 bases). There are 13 residues in the CDR3. From germline, CDR1 is SGHAT and CDR2 FQNNGV. V lost 0 bases and J 7 bases, leaving 7 bases between the germline ends. CDR3 nucleotide sequence: TGTGCCAGCAGCTTAGAAAGGGGGCAGCCCCAGCATTTT. It specifies CASSLERGQPQHF.

This chain joins TRBV28 and TRBJ1-4; TRBD1 is a possible D gene (6 bases). CDR3 length: 17 residues. Germline-derived CDR1 and CDR2 are MDHEN and SYDVKM. Trimming pared 5 bases from V and 6 bases from J, leaving 22 bases between. The CDR3 reads CASSVPGLQGGDEKLFF. The CDR3 DNA reads TGTGCCAGCAGTGTCCCTGGCTTGCAAGGGGGGGATGAAAAACTGTTTTTT. Full variable domain (missing parts from reference TRBV28 and TRBJ1-4): DVKVTQSSRYLVKRTGEKVFLECVQDMDHENMFWYRQDPGLGLRLIYFSYDVKMKEKGDIPEGYSVSREKKERFSLILESASTNQTSMYLCASSVPGLQGGDEKLFFGSGTQLSVL.

V and J are TRBV14 and TRBJ1-1; D perhaps matches TRBD1 (5 bases). CDR1 and CDR2 from the germline V gene are SGHDN and FVKESK. The CDR3 runs 15 residues. With 4 bases removed from V and 0 bases from J, the gap between germline ends came to 12 bases. For the CDR3, the DNA is TGTGCCAGCAGCCTTTGGACACCTATGAACACTGAAGCTTTCTTT. Translated: CASSLWTPMNTEAFF.

The genes are TRBV13 and TRBJ2-5; perhaps TRBD1 as D (6 bases). CDR3 size: 16 residues. Trimming took off 5 bases at V and 5 bases at J, with 21 bases between the two ends. Per germline, CDR1 PRHDT and CDR2 FYEKMQ (reference sequence). In DNA form, the CDR3 reads TGTGCCAGCAGCGCTTACCGGGACCCTCAGGGGGAGACCCAGTACTTC. This translates into CASSAYRDPQGETQYF.